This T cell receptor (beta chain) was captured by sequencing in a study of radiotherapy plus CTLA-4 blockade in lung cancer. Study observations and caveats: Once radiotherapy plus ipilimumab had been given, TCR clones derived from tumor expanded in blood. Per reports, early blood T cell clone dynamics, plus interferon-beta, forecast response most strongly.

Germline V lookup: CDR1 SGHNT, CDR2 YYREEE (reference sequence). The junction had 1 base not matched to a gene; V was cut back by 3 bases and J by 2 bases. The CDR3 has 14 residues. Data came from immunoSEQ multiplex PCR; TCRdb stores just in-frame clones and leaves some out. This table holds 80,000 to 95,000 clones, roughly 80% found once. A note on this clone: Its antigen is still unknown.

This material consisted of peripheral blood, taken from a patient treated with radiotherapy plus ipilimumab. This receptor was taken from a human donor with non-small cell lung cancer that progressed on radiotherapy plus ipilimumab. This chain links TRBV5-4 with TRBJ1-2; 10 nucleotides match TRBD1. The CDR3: CASSSDRGNYGYTF. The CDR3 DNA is TGTGCCAGCAGCTCGGACAGGGGGAACTATGGCTACACCTTC. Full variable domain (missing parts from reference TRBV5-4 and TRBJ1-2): ETGVTQSPTHLIKTRGQQVTLRCSSQSGHNTVSWYQQALGQGPQFIFQYYREEENGRGNFPPRFSGLQFPNYSSELNVNALELDDSALYLCASSSDRGNYGYTFGSGTRLTVV.